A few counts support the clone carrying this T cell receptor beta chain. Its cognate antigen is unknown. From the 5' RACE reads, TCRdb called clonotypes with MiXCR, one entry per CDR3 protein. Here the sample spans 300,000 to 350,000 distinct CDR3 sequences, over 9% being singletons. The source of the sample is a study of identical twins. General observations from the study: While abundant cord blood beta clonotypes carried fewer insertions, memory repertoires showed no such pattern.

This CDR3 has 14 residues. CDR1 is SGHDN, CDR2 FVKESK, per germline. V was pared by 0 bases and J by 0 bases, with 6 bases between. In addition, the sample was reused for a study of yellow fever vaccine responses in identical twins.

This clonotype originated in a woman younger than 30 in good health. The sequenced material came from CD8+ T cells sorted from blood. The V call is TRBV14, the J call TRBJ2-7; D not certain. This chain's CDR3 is CASSQERNSYEQYF. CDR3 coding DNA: TGTGCCAGCAGCCAAGAGCGGAACTCCTACGAGCAGTACTTC.